A single sample is the source of the 27 T cell receptor beta chains below, sequenced in a study of blood T cell repertoires in COVID-19. Clones were sequenced by immunoSEQ multiplex PCR, and TCRdb holds only the in-frame ones, with some missing. The table lists some 49,000 clones, under 90% of them singletons. The sequenced sample consisted of peripheral blood. Receptors were obtained from a woman older than 75 with COVID-19, enrolled during active disease.

V gene TRBV7-2 combines with J gene TRBJ2-7; D is unresolved. Trimming pared 4 bases from V and 4 bases from J, leaving 11 bases between. In germline, CDR1 is SGHTA, CDR2 FQGNSA. CDR3 length: 13 residues. In nucleotides, the CDR3 is TGTGCCAGCAGCTCTCGGGTCCGGTACGAGCAGTACTTC. Amino acids: CASSSRVRYEQYF.

The rearrangement joins TRBV7-9 to TRBJ2-7, with a possible D match to TRBD2 (6 bases). Germline V gene data show CDR1 as SEHNR and CDR2 as FQNEAQ (reference sequence). V gave up 5 bases and J gave up 5 bases, with 19 bases separating them. The CDR3 extends over 15 amino acids. CDR3 region: CASSHPRDSRDEQYF. The CDR3 DNA sequence: TGTGCCAGCAGCCACCCCAGGGACTCGCGGGACGAGCAGTACTTC.

This clone appeared a few times. The chain employs TRBV7-3 and TRBJ2-2, with 13 bases matching TRBD2. This CDR3 has 16 residues. Germline V lookup: CDR1 SGHTA, CDR2 FQGTGA. The trim removed 2 bases at V and 5 bases at J, leaving 2 bases unmatched. CDR3 protein: CASSLRGLAGTGELFF. CDR3 DNA sequence: TGTGCCAGCAGCTTACGGGGACTAGCGGGAACCGGGGAGCTGTTTTTT.

The J gene is TRBJ2-2, the V gene TRBV5-1; 10 bases agree with TRBD2. Germline assignment: CDR1 SGHRS and CDR2 YFSETQ. The CDR3 runs to 17 residues. V shed 1 base and J 4 bases; nucleotides not matched to a gene: 7. CDR3 in amino acids: CASSLLLAGTGTGELFF. Written as DNA, the CDR3 is TGCGCCAGCAGCTTGTTACTAGCGGGAACCGGCACCGGGGAGCTGTTTTTT.

The V and J genes are TRBV6-6 and TRBJ1-6; possible D gene TRBD1, 6 bases. Trimming left V 3 bases short and J 4 bases short, with 10 bases between. The CDR3 loop spans 15 amino acids. Per germline, CDR1 MNHNY and CDR2 SVGAGI (reference sequence). CDR3 amino acids: CASSYSDSYNSPLHF. The DNA for the CDR3 is TGTGCCAGCAGTTATTCGGACAGTTATAATTCACCCCTCCACTTT.

This clone was picked up one time. The V call is TRBV28, the J call TRBJ1-5, with D tentatively TRBD1 (6 bases). The V and J ends lost 2 bases and 1 base respectively, with 6 bases between them. CDR3 size: 14 residues. Germline V gives CDR1 MDHEN, CDR2 SYDVKM. Here the CDR3 DNA reads TGTGCCAGCAGTTTAGGGGGCAGCAATCAGCCCCAGCATTTT. This sequence encodes CASSLGGSNQPQHF.

V usage is TRBV19 and J usage is TRBJ1-5, with D perhaps TRBD1 (5 bases). This CDR3 has 13 residues. The V end was cut by 6 bases, the J end by 7 bases, with 13 bases between. The germline V gene has CDR1 LNHDA and CDR2 SQIVND (reference sequence). CDR3: CASSTRVGQPQHF. CDR3 sequence (DNA): TGTGCCAGTAGCACCAGGGTTGGCCAGCCCCAGCATTTT.

The rearrangement links TRBV7-8 to TRBJ2-7; D is perhaps TRBD2 (6 bases). The V and J ends lost 5 bases and 4 bases respectively, with 15 bases between them. CDR3 length: 14 residues. The germline V gene encodes CDR1 SGHVS and CDR2 FQNEAQ. Here the CDR3 DNA reads TGTGCCAGCAGCCTTGCAAACGGGGGATACGAGCAGTACTTC. It encodes CASSLANGGYEQYF.

Comment on this clone: Mismatch with germline at one junction end may stem from a read error. This rearrangement joins TRBV7-7 to TRBJ2-2; 7 bases are shared with TRBD2. CDR1 and CDR2 (germline): SSHAT, FNYEAQ (reference sequence). CDR3 length equals 16 residues. CDR3: CASSFGGLANTGELFF. CDR3 nucleotides: TGTGCTAGCAGCTTTGGCGGACTAGCGAACACCGGGGAGCTGTTTTTT.

This sequence joins TRBV7-3 and TRBJ1-1, with a possible D match to TRBD1 (5 bases). Germline CDR1 SGHTA, CDR2 FQGTGA. V lost 5 bases to trimming and J lost 6 bases, with 16 bases between them. This CDR3 spans 14 amino acids. DNA of the CDR3: TGTGCCAGCAGCCCAACGGGGGGGTCCCCTGAAGCTTTCTTT. This translates into CASSPTGGSPEAFF.

The sample holds a few counts of this clone. The V and J genes are TRBV9 and TRBJ2-1, with 7 bases fitting TRBD2. Germline values: CDR1 SGDLS, CDR2 YYNGEE. V shed 1 base and J 5 bases; nucleotides not matched to a gene: 3. CDR3 length equals 14 residues. The DNA for the CDR3 is TGTGCCAGCAGCGTACCGGGAGGAAACAATGAGCAGTTCTTC. This encodes CASSVPGGNNEQFF.

CDR3 residues: CASSLGVAVSSYEQYF. The CDR3 coding sequence is TGTGCCAGCAGTTTAGGGGTAGCGGTAAGCTCCTACGAGCAGTACTTC. V gene TRBV27 combines with J gene TRBJ2-7, with D possibly TRBD2 on 6 matching bases. Germline V gives CDR1 MNHEY, CDR2 SMNVEV (reference sequence). Trimming shortened V by 2 bases and J by 0 bases, and 14 bases separated the two germline ends. This CDR3 spans 16 amino acids.

The CDR3 loop reads CASRNPYSGLGDEQFF. The CDR3 nucleotides read TGTGCCAGTAGAAACCCCTATAGCGGGTTAGGAGATGAGCAGTTCTTC. This chain joins TRBV19 and TRBJ2-1; 7 bases align to TRBD2. Trimming removed 6 bases from V and 8 bases from J; junction bases left unmatched: 16. Germline CDR1 is LNHDA and CDR2 is SQIVND (reference sequence). This CDR3 has 16 amino acids.

V is TRBV5-4 and J is TRBJ2-3, with 7 bases lining up with TRBD2. Germline V lookup: CDR1 SGHNT, CDR2 YYREEE (reference sequence). Trimming removed 10 bases from V and 4 bases from J; junction bases left unmatched: 15. The CDR3 runs 15 residues. CDR3 residues: CAGLQDGRKSDTQYF. The CDR3 coding sequence is TGTGCCGGGCTTCAAGACGGGAGGAAGTCAGATACGCAGTATTTT.

The CDR3 reads CASSADRRRNTEAFF. The CDR3 region has the DNA TGTGCCAGTAGTGCAGACAGAAGACGGAACACTGAAGCTTTCTTT. V gene TRBV19 combines with J gene TRBJ1-1; tentative D call: TRBD1 (5 bases). The CDR3 extends over 15 amino acids. V lost 5 bases and J lost 1, with 14 bases in between. Germline assignment: CDR1 LNHDA and CDR2 SQIVND (reference sequence).

The V and J genes are TRBV1 and TRBJ2-7; the DNA was not used to check the table's D call, TRBD2. TRBV1 is a pseudogene. The CDR3 is made up of 14 amino acids. CDR3: CTSSLRDLTYEQYF. The CDR3 DNA sequence: TGCACCAGCAGCCTACGGGACTTAACCTACGAGCAGTACTTC.

The V and J genes are TRBV7-6 and TRBJ2-3; 7 bases line up with TRBD2. There are 15 residues in the CDR3. Germline trimming cut 5 bases from V and 0 bases from J; bases unmatched to any gene: 5. CDR1 is SGHVS and CDR2 is FNYEAQ in the germline V gene. CDR3 protein: CASSRISGSTDTQYF. The CDR3 DNA sequence: TGTGCCAGCAGCAGGATTAGCGGGAGCACAGATACGCAGTATTTT. The full variable domain, its missing parts supplied by reference TRBV7-6 and TRBJ2-3, is GAGVSQSPRYKVTKRGQDVALRCDPISGHVSLYWYRQALGQGPEFLTYFNYEAQQDKSGLPNDRFSAERPEGSISTLTIQRTEQRDSAMYRCASSRISGSTDTQYFGPGTRLTVL.

This rearrangement joins TRBV19 to TRBJ2-5; maybe TRBD2 (6 bases). CDR3 length: 15 amino acids. The germline V gene encodes CDR1 LNHDA and CDR2 SQIVND (reference sequence). V dropped 3 bases and J dropped 5 bases, with 16 bases sitting between them. The CDR3 sequence is CASSIYARGSETQYF. DNA for the CDR3: TGTGCCAGTAGTATCTACGCTCGGGGGTCGGAGACCCAGTACTTC.

The chain combines TRBV7-3 with TRBJ2-3, with TRBD1 matching over 10 bases. The J segment lost 1 base and the V segment lost 2 bases, leaving 3 bases of the junction unmatched. The germline CDR1 and CDR2 sequences are SGHTA and FQGTGA. The CDR3 totals 16 residues. The CDR3 sequence: CASSLGQGEGTDTQYF. DNA for the CDR3: TGTGCCAGCAGCTTAGGACAGGGGGAGGGCACAGATACGCAGTATTTT.

The chain combines TRBV19 with TRBJ1-3; TRBD1 aligns across 7 bases. V lost 7 bases to trimming and J lost 0 bases; unmatched junction nucleotides: 15. Germline lookup yields CDR1 LNHDA and CDR2 SQIVND (reference sequence). This CDR3 region has 18 residues. The CDR3 region has the DNA TGTGCCAGTACCGCGCGCGGGACAGCAACCCACTCTGGAAACACCATATATTTT. Its translation: CASTARGTATHSGNTIYF.

The rearrangement links TRBV4-1 to TRBJ2-7, with 7 bases matching TRBD1. CDR3 length: 16 amino acids. The germline gives CDR1 MGHRA, CDR2 YSYEKL. After removal of 4 bases from V and 2 bases from J, the junction contained 11 bases not matched to a gene. The CDR3 region is CASSPGVGQATYEQYF. In nucleotides, the CDR3 is TGCGCCAGCAGCCCTGGTGTTGGACAGGCTACCTACGAGCAGTACTTC.

This clone has only a few counts. At the DNA level, this CDR3 is encoded by other sequences in the same sample as well. V is TRBV18 and J is TRBJ2-7; 11 nucleotides line up with TRBD1. Trimming cost V 3 bases and J 4 bases; bases outside gene matches: 2. CDR3 size: 14 residues. Germline V gene sequence: CDR1 KGHSH, CDR2 LQKENI. CDR3 protein: CASSPGTGGYEQYF. CDR3 nucleotides: TGTGCCAGCTCACCTGGGACAGGGGGATACGAGCAGTACTTC.

The chain is built from TRBV27 and TRBJ2-3; 9 bases agree with TRBD2. The CDR3 extends over 17 amino acids. The germline V gene has CDR1 MNHEY and CDR2 SMNVEV (reference sequence). Trimming took 4 bases from V and 0 from J; bases not matched to a gene: 8. In nucleotides, the CDR3 is TGTGCCAGCAGTTCGGCCTTAACTAGCGGGAGCACAGATACGCAGTATTTT. Translated: CASSSALTSGSTDTQYF.

V usage is TRBV19 and J usage is TRBJ2-4; D is possibly TRBD2 (5 bases). Trimming took 0 bases from V and 0 from J, leaving 18 bases between them. This CDR3 has 19 amino acids. Per germline, CDR1 LNHDA and CDR2 SQIVND (reference sequence). CDR3: CASSIEGPTAVLAKNIQYF. The CDR3 region has the DNA TGTGCCAGTAGTATAGAAGGCCCAACAGCGGTCCTAGCCAAAAACATTCAGTACTTC.

This chain uses TRBV3-1 (or the pseudogene TRBV3-2) with TRBJ2-5; the match to TRBD2 covers 10 bases. CDR1 is LGHDT and CDR2 is YNNKEL in the germline V gene (reference sequence). The CDR3 extends over 18 amino acids. Losses at the gene ends were 2 bases for V and 5 bases for J; bases not matched to a gene: 14. The chain's CDR3 is CASSQWGPKREGLETQYF. CDR3 coding DNA: TGTGCCAGCAGCCAATGGGGCCCTAAGCGGGAGGGACTCGAGACCCAGTACTTC.

CDR3 DNA sequence: TGCGCCAGCAGCCACACTAGCGGGAGTTTGACTAACTACGAGCAGTACTTC. This translates into CASSHTSGSLTNYEQYF. V and J are TRBV5-1 and TRBJ2-7; 11 bases are a match to TRBD2. CDR3 length: 17 amino acids. The V segment lost 4 bases and the J segment 3 bases; nucleotides outside the gene matches: 12. Per germline, CDR1 SGHRS and CDR2 YFSETQ.

The chain carries TRBV23-1 and TRBJ2-7; D possibly corresponds to TRBD1 (5 bases). TRBV23-1 counts as an open reading frame of uncertain function. CDR3 size: 15 residues. V was shortened by 8 bases and J by 0 bases, with 17 bases between the two germline ends. The CDR3 nucleotides are TGCGCCAGCGACGAACCGCAGGGAATCTCCTACGAGCAGTACTTC. It yields the protein CASDEPQGISYEQYF.